A single sample gave rise to the 9 T cell receptor beta chains below, sequenced in a study of cytomegalovirus exposure and HLA in healthy donors (dated by TCRdb to about 2017). Libraries were built with the immunoSEQ multiplex PCR assay. For the multiplex PCR, a mixture combining 60 forward primers for TCR Vbeta segments and 13 reverse primers for TCR Jbeta segments was used. TCRdb took over this immuneACCESS table, retaining in-frame rearrangements with V and J assigned. Such tables are incomplete; in checked studies, under half of the missing clones stem from an unresolved V gene, and the remainder is unexplained. For this sample the table gives around 99,000 clones, of which approximately 73% were detected only once. The top ten clones comprise roughly 8% of the sample. The sequencing input was PBMCs. Receptors were obtained from a man aged 40-49 years in good health and CMV-seronegative.

V is TRBV14 and J is TRBJ1-3; possible D gene TRBD1, 5 bases. CDR1 and CDR2 (germline): SGHDN, FVKESK. The CDR3 runs 17 residues. Trimming stripped 3 bases from V and 2 bases from J, with 17 bases between. The CDR3 reads CASSQGWGRRTGNTIYF. CDR3 nucleotide sequence: TGTGCCAGCAGCCAGGGATGGGGGAGGAGGACTGGAAACACCATATATTTT. The full variable domain, in which reference TRBV14 and TRBJ1-3 provide the parts outside the CDR3, is EAGVTQFPSHSVIEKGQTVTLRCDPISGHDNLYWYRRVMGKEIKFLLHFVKESKQDESGMPNNRFLAERTGGTYSTLKVQPAELEDSGVYFCASSQGWGRRTGNTIYFGEGSWLTVV.

The J gene is TRBJ2-3, the V gene TRBV6-5, with D perhaps matching TRBD1 (6 bases). The CDR3 is 13 residues long. Between the trimmed V and J ends, which lost 0 bases and 5 bases, there was a span of 6 bases. Germline V gene sequence: CDR1 MNHEY, CDR2 SVGAGI. Here the CDR3 reads CASSYSTGDTQYF. The CDR3 coding sequence is TGTGCCAGCAGTTACTCGACAGGAGATACGCAGTATTTT.

This clone showed up just a few times. The chain carries TRBV27 and TRBJ2-3, with D uncertain. There are 14 residues in the CDR3. Germline V gene data show CDR1 as MNHEY and CDR2 as SMNVEV (reference sequence). The V and J ends lost 4 bases and 0 bases respectively, with 8 bases between them. The CDR3 DNA reads as TGTGCCAGCAGTTCCCTCTCTAGCACAGATACGCAGTATTTT. As protein: CASSSLSSTDTQYF.

CDR3 nucleotides: TGTGCCAGCAGTTTCGAAAGAACAGGTAAAGTGTACGAGCAGTACTTC. As protein: CASSFERTGKVYEQYF. This rearrangement joins TRBV25-1 to TRBJ2-7, with D tentatively TRBD1 (5 bases). Trimming left V 5 bases short and J 4 bases short, with 21 bases between. Germline CDR1 reads MGHDK; CDR2 reads SYGVNS. The CDR3 runs 16 residues.

V and J are TRBV2 and TRBJ2-5; 12 bases line up with TRBD2. The CDR3 sequence is 15 residues long. V dropped 4 bases and J dropped 2; count of bases not matched to a gene: 2. CDR1 SNHLY and CDR2 FYNNEI come from the germline V gene. The CDR3 DNA is TGTGCCAGCAGTGCTGGGACTAGCGGGCAAGAGACCCAGTACTTC. It is translated as CASSAGTSGQETQYF.

The V gene is TRBV4-2, the J gene TRBJ1-4, with unresolved D. Germline V lookup: CDR1 LGHNA, CDR2 YNFKEQ. The CDR3 sequence is 16 residues long. V was pared by 0 bases and J by 2 bases, with 10 bases between. The CDR3 protein is CASSQDEGATNEKLFF. CDR3 DNA: TGTGCCAGCAGCCAAGACGAGGGAGCGACTAATGAAAAACTGTTTTTT.

The chain uses TRBV7-9 and TRBJ2-2, with D possibly being TRBD1 (5 bases). The germline V and J ends were trimmed by 1 base and 6 bases, with 6 bases remaining between them. The V gene's germline CDR1 is SEHNR and CDR2 FQNEAQ (reference sequence). The CDR3 contains 13 residues. The CDR3 loop reads CASSLVGAGELFF. The CDR3 nucleotides are TGTGCCAGCAGCTTAGTAGGGGCCGGGGAGCTGTTTTTT.

The chain recombines TRBV5-1 with TRBJ1-1; D is undetermined. The V gene's germline CDR1 is SGHRS and CDR2 YFSETQ. The V end lost 0 bases, the J end lost 7 bases, and 16 bases lay between the germline ends. There are 15 residues in the CDR3. The CDR3 loop is CASSLVPTRSHEAFF. The CDR3 DNA sequence: TGCGCCAGCAGCTTGGTGCCTACCCGATCCCATGAAGCTTTCTTT.

This clone came up a few times. The chain is built from TRBV6-6 and TRBJ1-1, with TRBD1 matching over 7 bases. Germline-derived CDR1 and CDR2 are MNHNY and SVGAGI (reference sequence). The J segment lost 3 bases and the V segment lost 9 bases, leaving 7 bases of the junction unmatched. The CDR3 has 13 amino acids. The CDR3 coding sequence is TGTGCCAGTGGACAGGTTGGGTACACTGAAGCTTTCTTT. Its translation is CASGQVGYTEAFF.